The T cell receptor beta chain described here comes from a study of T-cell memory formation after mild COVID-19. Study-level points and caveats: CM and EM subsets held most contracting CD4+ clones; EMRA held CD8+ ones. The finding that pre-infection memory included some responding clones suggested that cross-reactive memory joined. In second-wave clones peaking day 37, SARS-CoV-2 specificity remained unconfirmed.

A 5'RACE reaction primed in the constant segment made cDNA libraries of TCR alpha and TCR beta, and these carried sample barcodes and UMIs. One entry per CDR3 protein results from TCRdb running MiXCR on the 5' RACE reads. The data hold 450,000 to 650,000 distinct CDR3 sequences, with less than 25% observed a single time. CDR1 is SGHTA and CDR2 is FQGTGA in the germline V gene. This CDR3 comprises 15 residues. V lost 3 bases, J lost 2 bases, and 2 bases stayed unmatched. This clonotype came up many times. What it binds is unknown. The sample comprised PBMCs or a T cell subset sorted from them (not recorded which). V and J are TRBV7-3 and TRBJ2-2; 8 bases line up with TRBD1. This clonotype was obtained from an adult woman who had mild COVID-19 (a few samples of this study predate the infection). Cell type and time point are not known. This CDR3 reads CASSLDRVNTGELFF. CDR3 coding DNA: TGTGCCAGCAGCTTGGACAGGGTTAACACCGGGGAGCTGTTTTTT.